Below are 11 T cell receptor beta chains sequenced from a single sample in a study of identical twins. TCRdb analysed the 5' RACE reads with MiXCR anew, one entry per CDR3 protein. The sample includes around 490,000 distinct CDR3 sequences, around 15% of them seen just once. These data were also filed under a second study, of yellow fever vaccine responses in identical twins.

The specimen was CD4+ T cells sorted from blood. The receptors were sampled from a woman aged 18-29 years in good health.

This clonotype has only a few counts. The chain combines TRBV6-4 with TRBJ1-2; 7 bases are shared with TRBD1. This CDR3 comprises 16 residues. The V gene end was trimmed by 6 bases and the J gene end by 5 bases; junction bases not matched to a gene: 15. CDR1 is MRHNA, CDR2 SNTAGT, per germline. CDR3 amino acids: CASRPTGTADTYGYTF. The DNA for the CDR3 is TGTGCCAGCAGACCCACCGGGACAGCCGATACTTATGGCTACACCTTC.

V and J are TRBV6-4 and TRBJ2-2; D remains ambiguous. This CDR3 has 19 residues. Germline V gene sequence: CDR1 MRHNA, CDR2 SNTAGT. The V gene lost 2 bases and the J gene lost 4 bases, with 23 bases spanning the gap. The CDR3 loop reads CASSDRVRSVNSGTGELFF. CDR3 in DNA: TGTGCCAGCAGTGACCGGGTCAGATCCGTAAATAGTGGCACCGGGGAGCTGTTTTTT.

The CDR3 region has the DNA TGTGCCAGCAGTTTCAGGGTTTTGAACACTGAAGCTTTCTTT. Amino acid sequence: CASSFRVLNTEAFF. The genes are TRBV12-3 or TRBV12-4 and TRBJ1-1; TRBD1 is a possible D gene (5 bases). This CDR3 has 14 residues. Trimming removed 3 bases at V and 0 bases at J, with 8 bases between.

The V call is TRBV9, the J call TRBJ2-5; D is unresolved. The CDR3 spans 15 residues. V was shortened by 0 bases and J by 5 bases, with 14 bases between the two germline ends. Germline assignment: CDR1 SGDLS and CDR2 YYNGEE. The CDR3 DNA is TGTGCCAGCAGCGTAGGGCGGAACTATGGGGAGACCCAGTACTTC. It encodes CASSVGRNYGETQYF.

This clonotype was seen only a few times. The chain joins TRBV14 to TRBJ2-1, with TRBD2 matching over 10 bases. The CDR3 loop spans 18 amino acids. The V gene's germline CDR1 is SGHDN and CDR2 FVKESK. V lost 4 bases to trimming and J lost 4 bases; unmatched junction nucleotides: 13. The chain's CDR3 is CASSRVSGRSLKYNEQFF. The CDR3, as DNA: TGTGCCAGCAGCCGGGTTAGCGGGAGGTCCCTGAAGTACAATGAGCAGTTCTTC.

The chain is built from TRBV24-1 and TRBJ2-1; 9 bases line up with TRBD1. J lost 7 bases, V lost 7 bases, and 7 bases had no gene match. The CDR3 consists of 14 residues. The germline V gene has CDR1 KGHDR and CDR2 SFDVKD. Here the CDR3 reads CATSKSGTGNEQFF. The CDR3 nucleotides read TGTGCCACCAGCAAGTCAGGGACAGGGAATGAGCAGTTCTTC.

The rearrangement uses TRBV4-1 and TRBJ1-1, with no clear D. In germline, CDR1 is MGHRA, CDR2 YSYEKL. This CDR3 comprises 12 residues. With 2 bases removed from V and 8 bases from J, the gap between germline ends came to 9 bases. The chain's CDR3 is CASSQLWEEAFF. The CDR3 DNA reads TGCGCCAGCAGCCAACTATGGGAAGAAGCTTTCTTT.

The chain joins TRBV11-2 to TRBJ1-4, with D perhaps TRBD1 (6 bases). The CDR3 is 18 amino acids. In germline, CDR1 is SGHAT, CDR2 FQNNGV. Trimming removed 5 bases from V and 0 bases from J, with 19 bases in between. DNA for the CDR3: TGTGCCAGCAGCCTCCGGTGGGGGCCGTCGGCAACTAATGAAAAACTGTTTTTT. Its protein is CASSLRWGPSATNEKLFF.

The chain employs TRBV28 and TRBJ2-2; D may be TRBD1 (6 bases). V dropped 8 bases and J dropped 7 bases, with 14 bases sitting between them. In germline, CDR1 is MDHEN, CDR2 SYDVKM. CDR3 size: 13 residues. Here the CDR3 DNA reads TGTGCCAGCTCTCAGGGGCAGGTCGGGGAGCTGTTTTTT. Amino acids: CASSQGQVGELFF.

This clonotype has at least ten counts. The V and J genes are TRBV6-5 and TRBJ1-1; tentative D call: TRBD1 (5 bases). Per germline, CDR1 MNHEY and CDR2 SVGAGI. This CDR3 has 14 amino acids. Trimming pared 4 bases from V and 1 base from J, leaving 10 bases between. The CDR3 region is CASSFKGTNTEAFF. The CDR3 nucleotides are TGTGCCAGCAGTTTTAAGGGGACGAACACTGAAGCTTTCTTT.

This clonotype was observed a single time. The chain is built from TRBV27 and TRBJ1-3, with 11 positions matching TRBD1. The length of the CDR3 is 18 residues. After removal of 5 bases from V and 2 bases from J, the junction contained 11 bases not matched to a gene. CDR1 is MNHEY, CDR2 SMNVEV, per germline (reference sequence). The CDR3 sequence is CASSPGSGTGGPGNTIYF. CDR3 DNA sequence: TGTGCCAGCAGTCCCGGATCGGGGACAGGGGGTCCTGGAAACACCATATATTTT.